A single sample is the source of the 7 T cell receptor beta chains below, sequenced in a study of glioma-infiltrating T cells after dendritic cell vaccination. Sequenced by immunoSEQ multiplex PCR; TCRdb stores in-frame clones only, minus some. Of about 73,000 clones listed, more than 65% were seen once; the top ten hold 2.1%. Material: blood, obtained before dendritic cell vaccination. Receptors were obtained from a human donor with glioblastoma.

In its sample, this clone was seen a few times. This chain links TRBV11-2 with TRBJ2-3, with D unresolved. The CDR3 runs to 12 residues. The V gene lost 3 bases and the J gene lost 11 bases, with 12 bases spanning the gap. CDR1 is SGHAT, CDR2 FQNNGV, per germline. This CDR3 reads CASSLIAGEQYF. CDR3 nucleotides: TGTGCCAGCAGCTTGATCGCCGGTGAGCAGTATTTT.

CDR3 DNA: TGTGCCAGCAGCTCGGAGACAGGGGGGAATGGCTATGGCTACACCTTC. Translated: CASSSETGGNGYGYTF. This rearrangement joins TRBV7-9 to TRBJ1-2; 9 nucleotides agree with TRBD1. With V trimmed by 4 bases and J by 4 bases, 10 bases remained unmatched. CDR1 and CDR2 (germline): SEHNR, FQNEAQ (reference sequence). CDR3 length equals 16 residues.

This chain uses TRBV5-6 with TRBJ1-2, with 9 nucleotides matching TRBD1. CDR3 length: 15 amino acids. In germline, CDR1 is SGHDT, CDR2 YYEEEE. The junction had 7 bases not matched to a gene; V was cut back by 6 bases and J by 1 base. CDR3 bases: TGTGCCAGCACCCCACAGGGGGCGCGTAACTATGGCTACACCTTC. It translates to CASTPQGARNYGYTF.

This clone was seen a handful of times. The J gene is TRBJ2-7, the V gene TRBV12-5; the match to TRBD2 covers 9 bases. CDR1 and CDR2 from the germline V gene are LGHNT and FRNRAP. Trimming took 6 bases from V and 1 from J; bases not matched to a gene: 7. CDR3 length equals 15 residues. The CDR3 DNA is TGTGCTAGTGGCCATTCGCGGGGGGGATCCTACGAGCAGTACTTC. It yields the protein CASGHSRGGSYEQYF.

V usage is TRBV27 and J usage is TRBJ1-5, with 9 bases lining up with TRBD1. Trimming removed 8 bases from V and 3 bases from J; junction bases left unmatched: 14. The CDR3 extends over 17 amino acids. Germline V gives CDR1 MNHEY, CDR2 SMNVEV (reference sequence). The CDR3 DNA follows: TGTGCCAGCCGTCCGACACCGGGACAGGGAAACAATCAGCCCCAGCATTTT. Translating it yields CASRPTPGQGNNQPQHF.

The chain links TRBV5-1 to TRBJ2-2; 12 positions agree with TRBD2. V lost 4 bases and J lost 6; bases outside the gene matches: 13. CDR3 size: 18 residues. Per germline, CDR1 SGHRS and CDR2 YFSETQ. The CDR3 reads CASSPWASGRASAGELFF. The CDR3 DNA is TGCGCCAGCAGCCCTTGGGCTAGCGGGAGGGCCTCGGCCGGGGAGCTGTTTTTT.

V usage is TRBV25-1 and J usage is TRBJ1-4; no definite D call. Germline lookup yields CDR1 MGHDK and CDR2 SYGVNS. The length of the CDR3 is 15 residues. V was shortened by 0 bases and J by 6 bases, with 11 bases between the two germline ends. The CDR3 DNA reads TGTGCCAGCAGTGAATATGGAACTGCGGATGAAAAACTGTTTTTT. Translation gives CASSEYGTADEKLFF.